These 27 T cell receptor beta chains share one sample of origin, sequenced in a study of CD8+ T cells in alopecia areata. Treatment described: oral pan-JAK inhibitor, 5-10 mg twice daily. Reverse transcribed after extraction, RNA yielded cDNA as the sequencing template. TCRdb's copy holds only in-frame clones and misses some; the assay was immunoSEQ multiplex PCR. The sample holds 190,000 or so clones, roughly 60% seen once. The material was CD4+ T cells sorted from blood, obtained at week 24, from a patient treated with tofacitinib. All receptors derive from a human donor with alopecia areata.

The chain links TRBV25-1 to TRBJ2-7, with TRBD2 matching 9 bases. From germline, CDR1 is MGHDK and CDR2 SYGVNS. V was clipped by 1 base and J by 2 bases; unmatched bases: 3. The length of the CDR3 is 15 residues. In DNA form, the CDR3 reads TGTGCCAGCAGTGAATTAGCGGGGGTGCCCTACGAGCAGTACTTC. Its translation: CASSELAGVPYEQYF.

The gene calls are TRBV29-1 and TRBJ2-2, with 11 bases matching TRBD2. This CDR3 has 16 amino acids. Losses at the gene ends were 7 bases for V and 3 bases for J; bases not matched to a gene: 10. Germline CDR1 and CDR2: SQVTM and ANQGSEA. The CDR3 reads CSGVPGLAEYTGELFF. The CDR3 nucleotides read TGCAGCGGGGTACCGGGACTAGCGGAATACACCGGGGAGCTGTTTTTT.

V is TRBV7-3 and J is TRBJ1-2; TRBD1 agrees at 12 bases. CDR3 length: 15 residues. V lost 2 bases to trimming and J lost 7 bases; unmatched junction nucleotides: 5. Per the germline V gene, CDR1 is SGHTA and CDR2 is FQGTGA. CDR3 in amino acids: CASSLVPGQGAGYTF. The CDR3, as DNA: TGTGCCAGCAGCTTAGTCCCGGGACAGGGGGCTGGCTACACCTTC.

V gene TRBV7-8 combines with J gene TRBJ2-3; weak D call: TRBD2 (6 bases). V lost 3 bases and J 6 bases, leaving 16 bases between the germline ends. Germline assignment: CDR1 SGHVS and CDR2 FQNEAQ. The CDR3 is made up of 15 amino acids. In DNA, the CDR3 is TGTGCCAGCAGCTTGGGAGGCTGGAGATCGGATACGCAGTATTTT. Translation gives CASSLGGWRSDTQYF. Full variable domain (outside the CDR3, taken from reference TRBV7-8 and TRBJ2-3): GAGVSQSPRYKVAKRGQDVALRCDPISGHVSLFWYQQALGQGPEFLTYFQNEAQLDKSGLPSDRFFAERPEGSVSTLKIQRTQQEDSAVYLCASSLGGWRSDTQYFGPGTRLTVL.

This sequence joins TRBV5-6 and TRBJ2-5; D not certain. The CDR3 has 14 amino acids. The germline V gene encodes CDR1 SGHDT and CDR2 YYEEEE. The V end was cut by 4 bases, the J end by 1 base, with 11 bases between. The CDR3 spells CASSASTGQETQYF. CDR3 nucleotides: TGTGCCAGCAGCGCGAGCACGGGCCAAGAGACCCAGTACTTC.

The gene calls are TRBV30 and TRBJ2-1; 10 bases are a match to TRBD2. J gave up 7 bases and V 2 bases, and 2 bases lay outside the gene matches. This CDR3 is 13 amino acids long. The germline CDR1 and CDR2 sequences are GTSNPN and SVGIG (reference sequence). The CDR3 sequence: CAWSRGLANEQFF. DNA for the CDR3: TGTGCCTGGAGTAGGGGACTAGCGAATGAGCAGTTCTTC. Drawing the rest from reference TRBV30 and TRBJ2-1, the complete variable domain is SQTIHQWPATLVQPVGSPLSLECTVEGTSNPNLYWYRQAAGRGLQLLFYSVGIGQISSEVPQNLSASRPQDRQFILSSKKLLLSDSGFYLCAWSRGLANEQFFGPGTRLTVL.

This chain's CDR3 is CASSLTNEQFF. CDR3 coding DNA: TGTGCCAGCAGTTTAACGAATGAGCAGTTCTTC. The V call is TRBV28, the J call TRBJ2-1; D uncertain. There are 11 residues in the CDR3. The germline V gene has CDR1 MDHEN and CDR2 SYDVKM. V was shortened by 2 bases and J by 7 bases, with 3 bases between the two germline ends.

V usage is TRBV9 and J usage is TRBJ2-6, with D possibly being TRBD2 (7 bases). CDR1 is SGDLS, CDR2 YYNGEE, per germline. Between the trimmed V and J ends, which lost 7 bases and 3 bases, there was a span of 20 bases. The length of the CDR3 is 17 residues. CDR3 DNA: TGTGCCAGCTCCGGGGGGCAGGGAAGGAGTGGGGCCAACGTCCTGACTTTC. It translates to CASSGGQGRSGANVLTF.

V is TRBV29-1 and J is TRBJ1-2, with 8 bases aligning to TRBD1. J lost 4 bases, V lost 3 bases, and 4 bases had no gene match. Germline lookup yields CDR1 SQVTM and CDR2 ANQGSEA. The CDR3 extends over 13 amino acids. CDR3 in amino acids: CSVDGQGLYGYTF. The CDR3 DNA reads TGCAGCGTTGACGGACAGGGCCTCTATGGCTACACCTTC.

The chain employs TRBV27 and TRBJ2-3, with TRBD1 as a possible D gene (6 bases). Trimming pared 9 bases from V and 6 bases from J, leaving 10 bases between. Germline CDR1 and CDR2: MNHEY and SMNVEV (reference sequence). The length of the CDR3 is 11 residues. The CDR3 DNA follows: TGTGCCAGTACCACAGGGGATACGCAGTATTTT. Translating it yields CASTTGDTQYF.

The J gene is TRBJ2-5, the V gene TRBV7-7, with D possibly matching TRBD1 (6 bases). V was clipped by 5 bases and J by 4 bases, with 14 bases between them. Germline assignment: CDR1 SSHAT and CDR2 FNYEAQ (reference sequence). The CDR3 covers 14 residues. The CDR3 loop reads CASSPSQGRETQYF. The CDR3 DNA is TGTGCCAGCAGCCCCAGCCAGGGGCGAGAGACCCAGTACTTC.

V gene TRBV6-5 combines with J gene TRBJ2-3; D not resolved. This CDR3 has 13 residues. Germline V gene data show CDR1 as MNHEY and CDR2 as SVGAGI. Trimming removed 4 bases at V and 8 bases at J, with 13 bases between. The CDR3 DNA sequence: TGTGCCAGCAGTTGGGGTGGAGAGAGTACGCAGTATTTT. It specifies CASSWGGESTQYF.

The chain combines TRBV9 with TRBJ2-6; a weak D match, TRBD1 (5 bases). Trimming pared 0 bases from V and 0 bases from J, leaving 10 bases between. Germline CDR1 and CDR2: SGDLS and YYNGEE. The CDR3 spans 17 residues. CDR3 DNA sequence: TGTGCCAGCAGCGTAGAAACAGGCTACTCTGGGGCCAACGTCCTGACTTTC. This codes for CASSVETGYSGANVLTF. The whole variable domain, filled in from reference TRBV9 and TRBJ2-6, reads DSGVTQTPKHLITATGQRVTLRCSPRSGDLSVYWYQQSLDQGLQFLIQYYNGEERAKGNILERFSAQQFPDLHSELNLSSLELGDSALYFCASSVETGYSGANVLTFGAGSRLTVL.

The chain is built from TRBV15 and TRBJ2-1, with unresolved D. This CDR3 region has 16 residues. Deletions cut 8 bases from V and 7 bases from J, with 24 bases between. The germline gives CDR1 LNHNV, CDR2 YYDKDF (reference sequence). CDR3 in DNA: TGTGCCACCGCCGACCAGGACCAGATGAAGCAAAATGAGCAGTTCTTC. It yields the protein CATADQDQMKQNEQFF.

This clone occurred a few times. The genes are TRBV23-1 and TRBJ1-2; TRBD1 agrees at 9 bases. TRBV23-1 is an open reading frame, and its role is uncertain. V dropped 4 bases and J dropped 3; count of bases not matched to a gene: 9. The CDR3 is made up of 16 amino acids. This CDR3 is CASSPHRDRVDYGYTF. The CDR3 DNA is TGCGCCAGCAGTCCCCACCGGGACAGGGTCGACTATGGCTACACCTTC.

The J gene is TRBJ2-5, the V gene TRBV18; D might be TRBD1 or TRBD2, each matching 5 bases. This CDR3 spans 14 amino acids. Trimming left V 4 bases short and J 2 bases short, with 11 bases between. The germline gives CDR1 KGHSH, CDR2 LQKENI. The CDR3 loop is CASSRGPIQETQYF. The CDR3 nucleotides read TGTGCCAGCTCACGGGGACCGATTCAAGAGACCCAGTACTTC.

This clone was counted only a few times. The chain combines TRBV28 with TRBJ1-2; 8 bases match TRBD1. The CDR3 is made up of 13 amino acids. Germline lookup yields CDR1 MDHEN and CDR2 SYDVKM. V lost 7 bases, J lost 7 bases, and 8 bases stayed unmatched. The CDR3 coding sequence is TGTGCCAGCATCGGGCAGGGGGCGGTTGGCTACACCTTC. Protein product: CASIGQGAVGYTF.

The chain links TRBV7-2 to TRBJ1-3; tentatively, D is TRBD1 (5 bases). CDR1 and CDR2 from the germline V gene are SGHTA and FQGNSA. The CDR3 extends over 14 amino acids. V was trimmed by 3 bases and J by 3 bases, leaving 9 bases between them. The CDR3 region is CASSFSGVGNTIYF. Here the CDR3 DNA reads TGTGCCAGCAGCTTCTCGGGGGTTGGAAACACCATATATTTT.

This clone was recorded a few times. One end of the junction is discordant with germline, which a read error may explain. This chain connects TRBV20-1 to TRBJ2-1, with D tentatively TRBD2 (6 bases). The CDR3 sequence is 11 residues long. Looked up from germline, CDR1 is DFQATT and CDR2 is SNEGSKA (reference sequence). CDR3 region: CSARTRLVEIF. CDR3 nucleotide sequence: TGCAGTGCTAGAACTCGACTAGTAGAGATCTTC.

The chain combines TRBV2 with TRBJ1-1; TRBD1 is a possible D gene (5 bases). Germline V CDR1 and CDR2: SNHLY, FYNNEI. V lost 6 bases to trimming and J lost 6 bases, with 14 bases between them. The CDR3 contains 13 residues. The CDR3 coding sequence is TGTGCCAGCAGCGTCATCCGGGACGCTGAAGCTTTCTTT. Amino acids: CASSVIRDAEAFF.

This rearrangement joins TRBV5-6 to TRBJ2-7; no definite D call. Trimming removed 5 bases at V and 5 bases at J, with 11 bases between. Germline CDR1 SGHDT, CDR2 YYEEEE. The CDR3 has 12 amino acids. The CDR3 sequence is CASSIGPNEQYF. CDR3 sequence (DNA): TGTGCCAGCAGTATAGGTCCCAACGAGCAGTACTTC.

The chain has TRBV5-1 and TRBJ2-3; 15 bases are shared with TRBD2. J gave up 6 bases and V 4 bases, and 6 bases lay outside the gene matches. The CDR3 totals 16 residues. From germline, CDR1 is SGHRS and CDR2 YFSETQ. As DNA, the CDR3 is TGCGCCAGCAGCGCCGGGACTAGCGGGAGGACCGATACGCAGTATTTT. Translating it yields CASSAGTSGRTDTQYF.

This clone turned up a few times. The chain carries TRBV5-1 and TRBJ2-1; D ambiguous. The germline V gene has CDR1 SGHRS and CDR2 YFSETQ. Between the trimmed V and J ends, which lost 4 bases and 5 bases, there was a span of 16 bases. The CDR3 consists of 15 residues. The CDR3 region has the DNA TGCGCCAGCAGCCCGGCGGCTATTGAGGACAATGAGCAGTTCTTC. Translation: CASSPAAIEDNEQFF.

This clone was picked up a small number of times. The chain joins TRBV6-6 to TRBJ2-3; D is unclear. CDR3 length equals 12 residues. The germline CDR1 and CDR2 sequences are MNHNY and SVGAGI (reference sequence). Trimming took off 6 bases at V and 6 bases at J, with 10 bases between the two ends. The CDR3 loop is CASRQSLDTQYF. The CDR3 nucleotides read TGTGCCAGCAGACAATCCCTGGATACGCAGTATTTT.

This clone was detected only a few times. Within the sample, other DNA sequences also encode this same CDR3. The chain carries TRBV30 and TRBJ2-7, with 13 nucleotides matching TRBD2. The CDR3 has 15 amino acids. Trimming took 5 bases from V and 3 from J; bases not matched to a gene: 7. CDR1 is GTSNPN, CDR2 SVGIG, per germline (reference sequence). CDR3 protein: CAWVSGLAGDYEQYF. DNA of the CDR3: TGTGCCTGGGTCTCCGGACTAGCGGGAGACTACGAGCAGTACTTC.

The chain links TRBV29-1 to TRBJ1-3; TRBD1 matches 7 bases. This CDR3 contains 14 residues. Germline V gene lookup returns CDR1 SQVTM and CDR2 ANQGSEA. V was clipped by 4 bases and J by 2 bases; unmatched bases: 5. CDR3 loop: CSVGDRAPGNTIYF. In DNA form, the CDR3 reads TGCAGCGTTGGAGACAGGGCCCCTGGAAACACCATATATTTT.

The rearrangement joins TRBV30 to TRBJ2-3; 15 bases are a match to TRBD2. CDR1 and CDR2 from the germline V gene are GTSNPN and SVGIG (reference sequence). J was trimmed by 4 bases and V by 7 bases; bases with no gene match: 3. This CDR3 has 14 residues. CDR3 loop: CASGLAGGADTQYF. The CDR3 region has the DNA TGTGCCTCCGGACTAGCGGGAGGGGCAGATACGCAGTATTTT. The full variable domain, in which reference TRBV30 and TRBJ2-3 provide the parts outside the CDR3, is SQTIHQWPATLVQPVGSPLSLECTVEGTSNPNLYWYRQAAGRGLQLLFYSVGIGQISSEVPQNLSASRPQDRQFILSSKKLLLSDSGFYLCASGLAGGADTQYFGPGTRLTVL.